Below, 16 T cell receptor beta chains from the same sample are listed, as sequenced in a study of cytomegalovirus exposure and HLA in healthy donors. The study ran its PCR with 60 Vbeta and 13 Jbeta primers. Clones were sequenced by immunoSEQ multiplex PCR, and TCRdb holds only the in-frame ones, with some missing. Of over 100,000 clones in the sample, about 62% were seen once. The sequenced material came from PBMCs. All receptors come from a woman in her forties in good health and CMV-seropositive.

This clone has a handful of counts. The V call is TRBV18, the J call TRBJ1-4; 10 bases align to TRBD1. This CDR3 contains 15 residues. In germline, CDR1 is KGHSH, CDR2 LQKENI. With V trimmed by 6 bases and J by 8 bases, 9 bases remained unmatched. The CDR3 is CASSAAGQGMEKLFF. CDR3 in DNA: TGTGCCAGCTCCGCGGCGGGACAGGGGATGGAAAAACTGTTTTTT.

The rearrangement joins TRBV11-2 to TRBJ1-4; D call uncertain. The CDR3 extends over 12 amino acids. Germline CDR1 is SGHAT and CDR2 is FQNNGV. Trimming took off 7 bases at V and 4 bases at J, with 7 bases between the two ends. DNA of the CDR3: TGTGCCAGCACAGGCTATAATGAAAAACTGTTTTTT. It is translated as CASTGYNEKLFF.

The chain carries TRBV15 and TRBJ2-1, with a weak D call TRBD1 (6 bases). Germline CDR1 is LNHNV and CDR2 is YYDKDF (reference sequence). The CDR3 loop spans 16 amino acids. The V gene lost 4 bases and the J gene lost 2 bases, with 15 bases spanning the gap. The CDR3 nucleotides read TGTGCCACCAGCATATCCGGGACACCTGCCTACAATGAGCAGTTCTTC. Its protein is CATSISGTPAYNEQFF.

This clone was seen a handful of times. The chain couples TRBV7-2 to TRBJ2-3; the D is unclear. The CDR3 length is 15 residues. V was pared by 1 base and J by 7 bases, with 15 bases between. CDR1 and CDR2 from the germline V gene are SGHTA and FQGNSA. The DNA of the CDR3 is TGTGCCAGCAGCTTAGGGCTAGTTGGCGGAAATACGCAGTATTTT. It translates to CASSLGLVGGNTQYF. The entire variable domain, with the rest obtained from reference TRBV7-2 and TRBJ2-3, is as follows: GAGVSQSPSNKVTEKGKDVELRCDPISGHTALYWYRQSLGQGLEFLIYFQGNSAPDKSGLPSDRFSAERTGGSVSTLTIQRTQQEDSAVYLCASSLGLVGGNTQYFGPGTRLTVL.

This chain uses TRBV30 with TRBJ1-1; 7 nucleotides agree with TRBD1. The V gene end was trimmed by 0 bases and the J gene end by 4 bases; junction bases not matched to a gene: 8. The CDR3 spans 15 residues. Germline-derived CDR1 and CDR2 are GTSNPN and SVGIG (reference sequence). CDR3 protein: CAWSVRRQGFTEAFF. CDR3 coding DNA: TGTGCCTGGAGTGTACGCAGACAGGGATTCACTGAAGCTTTCTTT.

The chain uses TRBV2 and TRBJ1-5; D is undetermined. This CDR3 is 12 amino acids long. The germline V gene has CDR1 SNHLY and CDR2 FYNNEI. With 8 bases removed from V and 9 bases from J, the gap between germline ends came to 14 bases. The CDR3 DNA sequence: TGTGCCAGCGCCGAAGCGAGCGGGCCCCAGCATTTT. Residues: CASAEASGPQHF.

This clone was found once. This chain's CDR3 is CASSVGETGRSGKLFF. The CDR3 nucleotides read TGTGCCAGCAGCGTAGGAGAGACGGGGAGGTCTGGAAAACTGTTTTTT. The genes are TRBV9 and TRBJ1-4; the D is unclear. The V end was cut by 0 bases, the J end by 10 bases, with 19 bases between. Per germline, CDR1 SGDLS and CDR2 YYNGEE. This CDR3 is 16 amino acids long.

This clone was observed a handful of times. The V call is TRBV6-5, the J call TRBJ1-2; D is uncertain. This CDR3 contains 14 residues. The V end was cut by 2 bases, the J end by 0 bases, with 7 bases between. Germline V gives CDR1 MNHEY, CDR2 SVGAGI. The CDR3 bases are TGTGCCAGCAGTTACGGTACAGCTAACTATGGCTACACCTTC. This sequence encodes CASSYGTANYGYTF.

V usage is TRBV18 and J usage is TRBJ1-3; unclear D gene. This CDR3 is 17 amino acids long. V lost 3 bases to trimming and J lost 0 bases, with 15 bases between them. The germline CDR1 and CDR2 sequences are KGHSH and LQKENI. CDR3 DNA: TGTGCCAGCTCACCCGAAAGTACGGGAGCCTCTGGAAACACCATATATTTT. Translating gives CASSPESTGASGNTIYF.

The rearrangement uses TRBV6-1 and TRBJ1-1, with D perhaps matching TRBD1 (6 bases). Germline CDR1 reads MNHNS; CDR2 reads SASEGT. Trimming took 1 base from V and 5 from J, leaving 17 bases between them. The CDR3 length is 16 residues. The CDR3 spells CASSEGGSSTGTEAFF. The CDR3, as DNA: TGTGCCAGCAGTGAAGGAGGGTCCTCTACAGGGACTGAAGCTTTCTTT.

Only a few counts were recorded for this clone. The genes are TRBV4-1 and TRBJ2-1, with 7 bases identical to TRBD2. Germline lookup yields CDR1 MGHRA and CDR2 YSYEKL. J gave up 3 bases and V 4 bases, and 6 bases lay outside the gene matches. The CDR3 extends over 15 amino acids. CDR3 sequence (DNA): TGCGCCAGCAGCCGGGAGGGCGACCTCTACAATGAGCAGTTCTTC. Translating it yields CASSREGDLYNEQFF.

This chain joins TRBV10-3 and TRBJ2-1; D is possibly TRBD2 (6 bases). The V gene's germline CDR1 is ENHRY and CDR2 SYGVKD. V dropped 6 bases and J dropped 0 bases, with 15 bases sitting between them. The length of the CDR3 is 16 residues. The CDR3 coding sequence is TGTGCCATCAGCCCTACTAGCCCAAGCTCCTACAATGAGCAGTTCTTC. Protein product: CAISPTSPSSYNEQFF.

The chain employs TRBV19 and TRBJ2-7, with TRBD2 matching 8 bases. The CDR3 loop spans 14 amino acids. Germline V gives CDR1 LNHDA, CDR2 SQIVND (reference sequence). After removal of 9 bases from V and 0 bases from J, the junction contained 7 bases not matched to a gene. CDR3 nucleotides: TGTGCCAGAAGGCTGAGCGGGAGCTCCTACGAGCAGTACTTC. Translation gives CARRLSGSSYEQYF.

In DNA form, the CDR3 reads TGTGCCAGCAGTGAAGAGGGCAAGGGAAATGAAAAACTGTTTTTT. Protein: CASSEEGKGNEKLFF. V gene TRBV25-1 combines with J gene TRBJ1-4; D is undetermined. The CDR3 totals 15 residues. Germline V gene lookup returns CDR1 MGHDK and CDR2 SYGVNS. V was shortened by 2 bases and J by 5 bases, with 12 bases between the two germline ends.

The V call is TRBV11-2, the J call TRBJ1-1, with D maybe TRBD1 (5 bases). Germline values: CDR1 SGHAT, CDR2 FQNNGV. V was pared by 5 bases and J by 5 bases, with 15 bases between. This CDR3 has 14 amino acids. CDR3 DNA sequence: TGTGCCAGCAGCCCTCCGATGGGGGGAACTGAAGCTTTCTTT. This sequence encodes CASSPPMGGTEAFF.

This clone was picked up a small number of times. This chain uses TRBV6-5 with TRBJ1-2, with D possibly TRBD1 on 5 matching bases. The CDR3 runs 13 residues. CDR1 and CDR2 from the germline V gene are MNHEY and SVGAGI. V lost 4 bases and J 4 bases, leaving 10 bases between the germline ends. CDR3 loop: CASSSWGLYGYTF. The CDR3 DNA reads TGTGCCAGCAGTTCGTGGGGCCTCTATGGCTACACCTTC.